The rows below give T cell receptor beta chains drawn from one sample of a study of blood T cell repertoires in COVID-19. Some clones are missing from TCRdb's copy, which holds only in-frame ones; the method was immunoSEQ multiplex PCR. This table has tens of thousands of clones, 85% appearing once. Input material: peripheral blood. These receptors originate from a man in his fifties or sixties with acute or convalescent COVID-19. Each CDR3 is given with its conserved first and last residue. The D gene is left open where the match is weak. Some rows have no size entry. The others give once, few or many, or a class for an expanded clone.

cdr3_aa: CASSQLSTGTNYGYTF
cdr3_nt: TGCGCCAGCAGCCAACTAAGCACAGGGACCAACTATGGCTACACCTTC
clone_size: NA
d_call: NA
j_call: TRBJ1-2
v_call: TRBV4-3

cdr3_aa: CASSPLGQGNTGELFF
cdr3_nt: TGTGCCAGCAGTCCACTGGGACAGGGGAACACCGGGGAGCTGTTTTTT
clone_size: NA
d_call: TRBD1
j_call: TRBJ2-2
v_call: TRBV25-1

cdr3_aa: CASSAGDPYGYTF
cdr3_nt: TGTGCCAGCAGTGCAGGGGATCCCTATGGCTACACCTTC
clone_size: NA
d_call: NA
j_call: TRBJ1-2
v_call: TRBV2

cdr3_aa: CASSPMRGFTEAFF
cdr3_nt: TGTGCCAGCAGCCCCATGAGGGGGTTTACCGAAGCTTTCTTT
clone_size: few
d_call: NA
j_call: TRBJ1-1
v_call: TRBV9

cdr3_aa: CASSVDAAYTEAFF
cdr3_nt: TGTGCCAGCAGCGTAGACGCGGCATACACTGAAGCTTTCTTT
clone_size: NA
d_call: NA
j_call: TRBJ1-1
v_call: TRBV9

cdr3_aa: CASSVEWKGDTEAFF
cdr3_nt: TGTGCCAGCAGCGTAGAATGGAAAGGGGACACTGAAGCTTTCTTT
clone_size: NA
d_call: NA
j_call: TRBJ1-1
v_call: TRBV9

cdr3_aa: CAWSVLRVGGSPLHF
cdr3_nt: TGTGCCTGGAGTGTCCTAAGGGTGGGGGGTTCACCCCTCCACTTT
clone_size: once
d_call: NA
j_call: TRBJ1-6
v_call: TRBV30

cdr3_aa: CASSIYGQADEQPQHF
cdr3_nt: TGTGCCAGTAGTATCTACGGACAGGCGGACGAGCAGCCCCAGCATTTT
clone_size: NA
d_call: TRBD1
j_call: TRBJ1-5
v_call: TRBV19

cdr3_aa: CAWSGRGGDSPLHF
cdr3_nt: TGTGCCTGGAGCGGGCGTGGGGGCGATTCACCCCTCCACTTT
clone_size: NA
d_call: NA
j_call: TRBJ1-6
v_call: TRBV30

cdr3_aa: CAWSEGLAGSGGQFF
cdr3_nt: TGTGCCTGGAGTGAGGGACTAGCGGGGTCCGGGGGGCAGTTCTTC
clone_size: NA
d_call: TRBD2
j_call: TRBJ2-1
v_call: TRBV30

cdr3_aa: CASSLAGGSEANVLTF
cdr3_nt: TGTGCCAGCAGCTTGGCAGGGGGCAGTGAGGCCAACGTCCTGACTTTC
clone_size: NA
d_call: TRBD1
j_call: TRBJ2-6
v_call: TRBV5-5

cdr3_aa: CASRPGLAVNEQFF
cdr3_nt: TGTGCCAGCCGGCCGGGACTAGCGGTCAATGAGCAGTTCTTC
clone_size: once
d_call: TRBD2
j_call: TRBJ2-1
v_call: TRBV3-1/TRBV3-2

cdr3_aa: CASSRLTSGRGNEQFF
cdr3_nt: TGCGCCAGCAGCCGCTTGACTAGCGGGAGGGGAAATGAGCAGTTCTTC
clone_size: NA
d_call: TRBD2
j_call: TRBJ2-1
v_call: TRBV5-1

cdr3_aa: CASSQDYPTSGGAEEQFF
cdr3_nt: TGCGCCAGCAGCCAAGACTACCCGACTAGCGGGGGGGCCGAAGAGCAGTTCTTC
clone_size: medium-sized
d_call: TRBD2
j_call: TRBJ2-1
v_call: TRBV4-3

cdr3_aa: CASIHRAQETQYF
cdr3_nt: TGTGCCAGCATTCACAGGGCTCAAGAGACCCAGTACTTC
clone_size: once
d_call: NA
j_call: TRBJ2-5
v_call: TRBV7-9

cdr3_aa: CASSPGTSGSNQPQHF
cdr3_nt: TGTGCCAGTAGCCCGGGGACTAGTGGAAGCAATCAGCCCCAGCATTTT
clone_size: NA
d_call: NA
j_call: TRBJ1-5
v_call: TRBV19

cdr3_aa: CSVEERQGATDTQYF
cdr3_nt: TGCAGCGTTGAAGAAAGGCAGGGGGCCACAGATACGCAGTATTTT
clone_size: NA
d_call: TRBD1
j_call: TRBJ2-3
v_call: TRBV29-1

cdr3_aa: CASRDSYQPQHF
cdr3_nt: TGTGCCAGTAGGGACAGTTATCAGCCCCAGCATTTT
clone_size: NA
d_call: NA
j_call: TRBJ1-5
v_call: TRBV19

cdr3_aa: CASSILGQPSNQPQHF
cdr3_nt: TGTGCCAGTAGTATTCTGGGGCAGCCTAGCAATCAGCCCCAGCATTTT
clone_size: once
d_call: NA
j_call: TRBJ1-5
v_call: TRBV19

cdr3_aa: CASSFQTGTGKTQYF
cdr3_nt: TGTGCCAGCAGCTTCCAAACCGGGACAGGGAAGACCCAGTACTTC
clone_size: NA
d_call: TRBD1
j_call: TRBJ2-5
v_call: TRBV7-2

cdr3_aa: CASSVTGVGQPQHF
cdr3_nt: TGTGCCAGCAGCGTGACAGGGGTCGGTCAGCCCCAGCATTTT
clone_size: NA
d_call: TRBD1
j_call: TRBJ1-5
v_call: TRBV9